The TCR beta chain described here comes from a study of T cell responses to AZD1222 COVID-19 vaccine. Some clones are missing from TCRdb's copy, which holds only in-frame ones; the method was immunoSEQ multiplex PCR. Among about 150,000 clones listed, about 92% were seen once. Overall study findings and caveats: Most donors were white British, females outnumbered males, and clonal diversity was possibly underestimated.

V dropped 1 base and J dropped 7; count of bases not matched to a gene: 7. The length of the CDR3 is 16 residues. Germline CDR1 SGHVS, CDR2 FNYEAQ. A few counts support this clone. Its target is not known. This material consisted of peripheral blood, taken 28 days after the second AZD1222 dose. The TCR sequence derives from an adult who received the AZD1222 COVID-19 vaccine. The rearrangement uses TRBV7-6 and TRBJ2-1; 10 nucleotides line up with TRBD2. CDR3 in DNA: TGTGCCAGCAGCTTAGAAGCGGGAGGGTCGGTAAATGAGCAGTTCTTC. Its protein is CASSLEAGGSVNEQFF. Using reference TRBV7-6 and TRBJ2-1 for the parts outside the CDR3, the full variable domain is GAGVSQSPRYKVTKRGQDVALRCDPISGHVSLYWYRQALGQGPEFLTYFNYEAQQDKSGLPNDRFSAERPEGSISTLTIQRTEQRDSAMYRCASSLEAGGSVNEQFFGPGTRLTVL.